This T cell receptor beta chain originates from a study of CD8+CD57+ T cells in acquired aplastic anemia. Study-wide context: The DNA of sorted CD4+ and CD8+ cells averaged roughly 3 ug. Study-wide results and limits: In common between the patients and the controls were approximately 28 CD8+ CDR3 sequences.

The germline CDR1 and CDR2 sequences are SQVTM and ANQGSEA. V was pared by 6 bases and J by 10 bases, with 6 bases between. The CDR3 length is 8 residues. Comments on this clonotype: As yet, its antigen is unknown.

Previously, flow cytometry had revealed CD8+CD57+ cell expansion in the patients chosen for sequencing. CDR3 and TCR beta VDJ profiling relied on genomic DNA as the template. TCRdb re-derived calls from the reads in MiXCR, one entry per CDR3 protein. The table has approximately 150,000 distinct CDR3 sequences, roughly half seen once. This chain connects TRBV29-1 to TRBJ1-1; D uncertain. This TCR was sampled from a human donor with aplastic anemia. Sequencing input: sorted CD4+, CD8+, or CD8+CD57+ T cells (not recorded which) from PBMCs. CDR3 sequence reads: CSVAGAFF. CDR3 DNA: TGCAGCGTGGCGGGAGCTTTCTTT.